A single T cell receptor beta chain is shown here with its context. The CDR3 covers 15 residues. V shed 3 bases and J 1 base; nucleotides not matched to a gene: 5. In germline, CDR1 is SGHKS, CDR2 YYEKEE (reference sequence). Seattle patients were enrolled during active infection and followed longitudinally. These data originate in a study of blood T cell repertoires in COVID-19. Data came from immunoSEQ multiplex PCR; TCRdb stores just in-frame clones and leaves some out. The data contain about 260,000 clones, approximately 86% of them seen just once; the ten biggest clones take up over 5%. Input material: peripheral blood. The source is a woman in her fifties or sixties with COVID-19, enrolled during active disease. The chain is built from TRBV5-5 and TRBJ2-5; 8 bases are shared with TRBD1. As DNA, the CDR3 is TGTGCCAGCAGCTCCCGGACAGGGCCCCAAGAGACCCAGTACTTC. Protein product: CASSSRTGPQETQYF.